The source of this T cell receptor (beta chain) is a study of technical replicates of blood from several donors. Assay: immunoSEQ multiplex PCR; the TCRdb copy retains only in-frame clones and omits some. In the table there are some 48,000 clones, approximately 95% of which are singletons. This clone was seen once. CDR3 length equals 15 residues. Germline V CDR1 and CDR2: ENHRY, SYGVKD. Losses at the gene ends were 6 bases for V and 2 bases for J; bases not matched to a gene: 3. The gene calls are TRBV10-3 and TRBJ2-3; the match to TRBD2 covers 12 bases. The receptor's source is a human donor in good health. Sample: T cells isolated from PBMCs. CDR3 loop: CAIRRLAGDTDTQYF. The CDR3 DNA reads TGTGCCATCAGGAGACTAGCGGGAGACACAGATACGCAGTATTTT.